The 26 T cell receptor beta chains listed next were all sequenced from one sample in a study of control samples from healthy donors and cancer patients. Here immunoSEQ multiplex PCR was the method, and the copy in TCRdb shows in-frame clones only, minus some. Here the sample spans about 140,000 clones, more than 85% being singletons. Input material: blood. The source is a man aged 25 to 45 in good health.

V gene TRBV7-2 combines with J gene TRBJ1-2, with 7 bases identical to TRBD1. The CDR3 consists of 15 residues. The V and J ends lost 3 bases and 4 bases, in that order; junction bases with no gene match: 8. Germline V gene sequence: CDR1 SGHTA, CDR2 FQGNSA. Written as DNA, the CDR3 is TGTGCCAGCAGCTTCGACAGGGTTGATAGCTATGGCTACACCTTC. It yields the protein CASSFDRVDSYGYTF. Looking up the rest from reference TRBV7-2 and TRBJ1-2 gives the full variable domain: GAGVSQSPSNKVTEKGKDVELRCDPISGHTALYWYRQSLGQGLEFLIYFQGNSAPDKSGLPSDRFSAERTGGSVSTLTIQRTQQEDSAVYLCASSFDRVDSYGYTFGSGTRLTVV.

This clone was detected only a few times. This chain connects TRBV12-5 to TRBJ1-4; TRBD1 matches at 8 bases. The trim removed 0 bases at V and 8 bases at J, leaving 5 bases unmatched. The CDR3 extends over 15 amino acids. CDR1 and CDR2 (germline): LGHNT, FRNRAP. CDR3 protein: CASGLVPRQGEKLFF. CDR3 in DNA: TGTGCTAGTGGTTTGGTACCGCGACAGGGGGAAAAACTGTTTTTT.

The V and J genes are TRBV29-1 and TRBJ2-3; unclear D gene. The germline CDR1 and CDR2 sequences are SQVTM and ANQGSEA. The CDR3 consists of 13 residues. V gave up 4 bases and J gave up 2 bases, with 10 bases separating them. The CDR3 DNA sequence: TGCAGCGTTGCGCGGAGCTTCACAGATACGCAGTATTTT. It translates to CSVARSFTDTQYF.

This clone has ten or more counts. The chain uses TRBV24-1 and TRBJ1-3; TRBD1 might be the D (6 bases). V dropped 4 bases and J dropped 2 bases, with 8 bases sitting between them. The CDR3 extends over 14 amino acids. The V gene's germline CDR1 is KGHDR and CDR2 SFDVKD. CDR3 in amino acids: CATSEAGAGNTIYF. In DNA form, the CDR3 reads TGTGCCACCAGTGAGGCAGGGGCTGGAAACACCATATATTTT.

V is TRBV9 and J is TRBJ1-2; tentative D call: TRBD1 (6 bases). The CDR3 is 13 amino acids. Trimming removed 3 bases at V and 8 bases at J, with 14 bases between. Germline-derived CDR1 and CDR2 are SGDLS and YYNGEE. The CDR3: CASSARGGGGYTF. DNA of the CDR3: TGTGCCAGCAGCGCTAGAGGGGGAGGCGGCTACACCTTC.

The V gene is TRBV6-4, the J gene TRBJ1-1; D is possibly TRBD1 (5 bases). V lost 3 bases, J lost 11 bases, and 16 bases lay in between. Germline CDR1 and CDR2: MRHNA and SNTAGT. This CDR3 is built from 13 residues. The CDR3 reads CASSESQGLRAFF. The CDR3 DNA follows: TGTGCCAGCAGTGAATCCCAGGGACTAAGGGCTTTCTTT.

The genes are TRBV5-1 and TRBJ2-5; no reliable D call. Germline V gives CDR1 SGHRS, CDR2 YFSETQ. V gave up 4 bases and J gave up 5 bases, with 15 bases separating them. The CDR3 extends over 14 amino acids. The CDR3 spells CASSPVQQWETQYF. In DNA form, the CDR3 reads TGCGCCAGCAGCCCGGTTCAACAGTGGGAGACCCAGTACTTC.

This clone has a single count. The gene calls are TRBV3-1 (or the pseudogene TRBV3-2) and TRBJ1-2; D gene ambiguous. Germline CDR1 LGHDT, CDR2 YNNKEL (reference sequence). With 0 bases removed from V and 0 bases from J, the gap between germline ends came to 8 bases. This CDR3 comprises 15 residues. This CDR3 reads CASSQEGSTNYGYTF. DNA for the CDR3: TGTGCCAGCAGCCAAGAGGGAAGCACTAACTATGGCTACACCTTC.

The chain recombines TRBV5-6 with TRBJ2-7, with D perhaps TRBD2 (5 bases). CDR3 length equals 14 residues. Trimming left V 0 bases short and J 0 bases short, with 7 bases between. The germline CDR1 and CDR2 sequences are SGHDT and YYEEEE. This chain's CDR3 is CASSLGADSYEQYF. DNA of the CDR3: TGTGCCAGCAGCTTGGGAGCGGACTCCTACGAGCAGTACTTC.

This chain connects TRBV14 to TRBJ1-6, with D possibly TRBD1 on 6 matching bases. CDR3 length: 16 residues. The germline V gene encodes CDR1 SGHDN and CDR2 FVKESK. Trimming removed 1 base at V and 10 bases at J, with 17 bases between. The CDR3 reads CASSQVGQPVGSPLHF. The CDR3 nucleotides are TGTGCCAGCAGCCAAGTAGGACAGCCTGTGGGCTCACCCCTCCACTTT.

The V call is TRBV10-3, the J call TRBJ1-4; D is ambiguous. Per germline, CDR1 ENHRY and CDR2 SYGVKD. The CDR3 runs 13 residues. With 4 bases removed from V and 7 bases from J, the gap between germline ends came to 10 bases. The chain's CDR3 is CAISGGIGEKLFF. The CDR3 DNA follows: TGTGCCATCAGTGGGGGTATCGGTGAAAAACTGTTTTTT.

This chain joins TRBV19 and TRBJ1-1; D is undetermined. CDR3 length: 14 residues. Trimming pared 7 bases from V and 2 bases from J, leaving 14 bases between. Germline V gene lookup returns CDR1 LNHDA and CDR2 SQIVND (reference sequence). CDR3 amino acids: CASTPLGRNTEAFF. In DNA form, the CDR3 reads TGTGCCAGTACTCCTCTCGGGAGAAACACTGAAGCTTTCTTT.

Only one count was recorded for this clone. This chain uses TRBV5-4 with TRBJ2-7; 11 bases map to TRBD2. The CDR3 spans 16 residues. Germline V gene lookup returns CDR1 SGHNT and CDR2 YYREEE (reference sequence). The V and J ends lost 0 bases and 5 bases, in that order; junction bases with no gene match: 7. The CDR3 sequence is CASSLASLAGAHEQYF. In DNA, the CDR3 is TGTGCCAGCAGCTTGGCCTCACTAGCGGGGGCCCACGAGCAGTACTTC.

In its sample, this clone was seen once. The CDR3 protein is CASSPQTGTGGNQPQHF. CDR3 bases: TGTGCCAGCAGTCCGCAGACGGGGACAGGGGGCAATCAGCCCCAGCATTTT. The J gene is TRBJ1-5, the V gene TRBV6-6; 10 bases are a match to TRBD1. Germline assignment: CDR1 MNHNY and CDR2 SVGAGI (reference sequence). The CDR3 has 17 residues. J gave up 2 bases and V 5 bases, and 9 bases lay outside the gene matches.

The V gene is TRBV5-4, the J gene TRBJ1-3; a weak D match, TRBD1 (5 bases). In germline, CDR1 is SGHNT, CDR2 YYREEE (reference sequence). This CDR3 contains 16 residues. Trimming removed 1 base at V and 4 bases at J, with 15 bases between. The CDR3 nucleotides read TGTGCCAGCAGCTTGCGGACCGGGACTGGCGGAAACACCATATATTTT. As protein: CASSLRTGTGGNTIYF.

The rearrangement joins TRBV2 to TRBJ2-2, with TRBD1 matching 7 bases. V gave up 6 bases and J gave up 0 bases; unmatched junction bases: 1. The CDR3 has 14 amino acids. Germline values: CDR1 SNHLY, CDR2 FYNNEI. CDR3 protein: CASSGTANTGELFF. CDR3 DNA: TGTGCCAGCAGCGGGACAGCGAACACCGGGGAGCTGTTTTTT. The whole variable domain, filled in from reference TRBV2 and TRBJ2-2, reads EPEVTQTPSHQVTQMGQEVILRCVPISNHLYFYWYRQILGQKVEFLVSFYNNEISEKSEIFDDQFSVERPDGSNFTLKIRSTKLEDSAMYFCASSGTANTGELFFGEGSRLTVL.

V is TRBV7-9 and J is TRBJ1-1; 9 bases are shared with TRBD1. Germline CDR1 SEHNR, CDR2 FQNEAQ (reference sequence). The CDR3 extends over 18 amino acids. After removal of 0 bases from V and 1 base from J, the junction contained 9 bases not matched to a gene. CDR3 region: CASSLAAPLQGANTEAFF. Here the CDR3 DNA reads TGTGCCAGCAGCTTAGCCGCTCCCTTACAGGGGGCGAACACTGAAGCTTTCTTT.

This chain uses TRBV24-1 with TRBJ2-3, with D hard to call. V lost 1 base to trimming and J lost 2 bases, with 9 bases between them. CDR1 and CDR2 (germline): KGHDR, SFDVKD. The CDR3 consists of 15 residues. The CDR3, as DNA: TGTGCCACCAGTGATTTTGGGGTTCCCACAGATACGCAGTATTTT. Amino acids: CATSDFGVPTDTQYF.

This clone has only a few counts. The V call is TRBV3-1 (or the pseudogene TRBV3-2), the J call TRBJ1-2, with TRBD1 matching over 7 bases. The trim removed 1 base at V and 4 bases at J, leaving 12 bases unmatched. The germline CDR1 and CDR2 sequences are LGHDT and YNNKEL (reference sequence). This CDR3 has 17 residues. CDR3 region: CASSQGWTGLGLYGYTF. CDR3 nucleotide sequence: TGTGCCAGCAGCCAAGGGTGGACAGGTCTGGGACTCTATGGCTACACCTTC.

The CDR3 spells CASSEQGARGTEAFF. CDR3 nucleotides: TGTGCCAGCAGTGAACAGGGGGCGCGAGGCACTGAAGCTTTCTTT. The gene calls are TRBV6-1 and TRBJ1-1; 8 bases map to TRBD1. This CDR3 comprises 15 residues. The V and J ends lost 2 bases and 4 bases, in that order; junction bases with no gene match: 6. Per germline, CDR1 MNHNS and CDR2 SASEGT.

The chain links TRBV2 to TRBJ2-7, with TRBD2 matching 8 bases. CDR3 size: 14 residues. The V gene end was trimmed by 11 bases and the J gene end by 6 bases; junction bases not matched to a gene: 15. Germline CDR1 and CDR2: SNHLY and FYNNEI. The CDR3 loop is CASGNERGLGEQYF. The DNA of the CDR3 is TGTGCCTCTGGGAATGAGCGGGGGCTCGGCGAGCAGTACTTC.

This chain connects TRBV10-2 to TRBJ2-1; D unclear. CDR3 length: 14 residues. V was pared by 7 bases and J by 3 bases, with 13 bases between. Germline V gene lookup returns CDR1 WSHSY and CDR2 SAAADI. The CDR3 sequence: CASMDGPFYNEQFF. The CDR3 DNA is TGCGCCAGCATGGACGGGCCCTTCTACAATGAGCAGTTCTTC.

This chain links TRBV2 with TRBJ1-2, with no clear D. The V gene's germline CDR1 is SNHLY and CDR2 FYNNEI. Trimming pared 0 bases from V and 8 bases from J, leaving 13 bases between. The CDR3 runs to 14 residues. The CDR3 nucleotides are TGTGCCAGCAGTGAAGCGCTGGGGTTGGAAGGCTACACCTTC. Protein sequence: CASSEALGLEGYTF.

The gene calls are TRBV12-5 and TRBJ2-7; unclear D gene. CDR1 and CDR2 from the germline V gene are LGHNT and FRNRAP. The V end was cut by 0 bases, the J end by 5 bases, with 8 bases between. CDR3 length equals 13 residues. CDR3 sequence (DNA): TGTGCTAGTGGTTTGGTCAACCGGGACGAGCAGTACTTC. Residues: CASGLVNRDEQYF. Full variable domain (rest looked up from reference TRBV12-5 and TRBJ2-7): DARVTQTPRHKVTEMGQEVTMRCQPILGHNTVFWYRQTMMQGLELLAYFRNRAPLDDSGMPKDRFSAEMPDATLATLKIQPSEPRDSAVYFCASGLVNRDEQYFGPGTRLTVT.

V gene TRBV13 combines with J gene TRBJ1-2; D gene ambiguous. Germline assignment: CDR1 PRHDT and CDR2 FYEKMQ (reference sequence). V was clipped by 1 base and J by 6 bases, with 12 bases between them. The CDR3 runs 14 residues. The CDR3 spells CASSLDGLVDGYTF. CDR3 DNA: TGTGCCAGCAGCTTAGATGGACTCGTCGATGGCTACACCTTC.

The chain combines TRBV11-2 with TRBJ2-2; D is perhaps TRBD1 (6 bases). Between the trimmed V and J ends, which lost 0 bases and 0 bases, there was a span of 11 bases. The germline V gene encodes CDR1 SGHAT and CDR2 FQNNGV. The length of the CDR3 is 17 residues. CDR3 in amino acids: CASSLDSRQANTGELFF. The CDR3, as DNA: TGTGCCAGCAGCTTAGATAGCAGACAGGCGAACACCGGGGAGCTGTTTTTT. The full variable domain, with the rest looked up from reference TRBV11-2 and TRBJ2-2, is EAGVAQSPRYKIIEKRQSVAFWCNPISGHATLYWYQQILGQGPKLLIQFQNNGVVDDSQLPKDRFSAERLKGVDSTLKIQPAKLEDSAVYLCASSLDSRQANTGELFFGEGSRLTVL.